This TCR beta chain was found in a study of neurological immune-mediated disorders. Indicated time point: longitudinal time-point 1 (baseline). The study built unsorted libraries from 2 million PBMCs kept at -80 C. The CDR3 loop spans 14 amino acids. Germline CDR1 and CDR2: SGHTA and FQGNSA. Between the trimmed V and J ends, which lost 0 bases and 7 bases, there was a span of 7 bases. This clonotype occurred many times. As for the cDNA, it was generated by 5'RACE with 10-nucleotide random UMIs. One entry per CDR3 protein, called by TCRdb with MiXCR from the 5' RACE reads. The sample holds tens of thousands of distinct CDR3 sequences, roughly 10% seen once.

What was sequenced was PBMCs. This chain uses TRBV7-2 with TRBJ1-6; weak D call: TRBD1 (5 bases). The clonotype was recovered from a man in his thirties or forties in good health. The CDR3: CASSLAQGNSPLHF. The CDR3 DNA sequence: TGTGCCAGCAGCTTAGCCCAGGGCAATTCACCCCTCCACTTT.